This TCR beta chain was identified during a study of fetal regulatory T cell absence and autoimmunity (dated by TCRdb to about 2017). Looking at the study overall: Autoimmunity of the exocrine pancreas was seen in the IPEX patients even though clinical diabetes was absent.

Genomic DNA from frozen pancreas tissue was processed for repertoire sequencing. The DNeasy Blood and Tissue Kit was used to extract about 2-3.2 ug of genomic DNA from umbilical cord blood or frozen pancreas. Broader findings and caveats from the paper: The oligoclonal enrichment was taken as support for antigen-driven autoimmunity in the pancreas before birth in IPEX syndrome. TRB gene family usage was broadly similar between cord blood and pancreas, resembling published neonatal and adult repertoires. The TCR compartment showed significant oligoclonal enrichment in pancreas versus cord blood, with some top clones over 85-fold enriched.

To note about this clone: No antigen is known for it. Qualities for individual bases were not recorded, and no much larger clone is one base off.

On the immunoSEQ human TCRbeta survey platform, a two-step multiplex PCR amplified and barcoded the TCRbeta CDR3 regions. Libraries were sequenced on Illumina instruments, and IgH from the same samples was sequenced in parallel. The paper's processing steps were these. Raw reads were filtered against IMGT V, D, J definitions and were binned using a nearest-neighbor algorithm so that PCR and sequencing errors were removed. Clones were defined as identical nucleotide sequences, and differential abundance between tissues was assessed by per-clone Fisher exact tests with a pFDR threshold of p<0.01. A minimum inclusion filter of 10 in either sample excluded clones with frequencies too low for statistical inference. The immunoSEQ Analyzer was used for pairwise clonal comparisons, while IMGT tools were used to assess gene family usage. TCRdb took over this immuneACCESS table, retaining in-frame rearrangements with V and J assigned. Such tables are incomplete; in checked studies, under half of the missing clones stem from an unresolved V gene, and the remainder is unexplained. That table furnishes V, J and clone size, whereas the DNA furnished D and trimming. The sample table contains some 87,000 clones; only one count was recorded for roughly 70% of them. The ten biggest clones cover roughly 2% of the sample.

CDR1 and CDR2, per the germline V gene, are KGHSH and LQKENI. The CDR3 covers 16 residues, taking in both the cysteine and the phenylalanine. CDR3 DNA is the only sequence kept; it has 48 bases, read in frame from the first base. Deletion took 3 bases off V and 3 bases off J, with a span of 18 bases between the germline ends. Specimen: pancreas tissue. The rearranged chain carries TRBV18 and TRBJ2-7, with no confidently assigned D gene. The clonotype originates from a male donor with IPEX syndrome. The DNA is TGTGCCAGCTCACCTAGTCTGAATACAGAGATCTACGAGCAGTACTTC. Its product reads: CASSPSLNTEIYEQYF.